This TCR beta chain was sequenced during a study of blood T cell repertoires in COVID-19. Whole-study context: COVID-19 samples collected from the United States, Italy and Spain covered acute and convalescent phases.

Trimming took off 0 bases at V and 2 bases at J, with 8 bases between the two ends. This CDR3 comprises 14 residues. Germline CDR1 is LGHDT and CDR2 is YNNKEL (reference sequence). Original analysis: Cell counts per sample came from amplifying reference gene primers. Method: immunoSEQ multiplex PCR; TCRdb's copy keeps in-frame clones and lacks some. The V and J calls and clone size were taken over from that table, and D and trimming were inferred from the DNA. Of more than 150,000 clones listed, around 87% were seen once; the top ten hold almost 1%. The count of this clone is one. The rearrangement links TRBV3-1 (or the pseudogene TRBV3-2) to TRBJ2-7, with D perhaps TRBD1 (5 bases). The receptor comes from a man aged 18 to 35 with acute or convalescent COVID-19. Sequencing was done on a sample of peripheral blood. CDR3 amino acids: CASSQDQGTYEQYF. The CDR3, as DNA: TGTGCCAGCAGCCAAGACCAGGGCACCTACGAGCAGTACTTC.